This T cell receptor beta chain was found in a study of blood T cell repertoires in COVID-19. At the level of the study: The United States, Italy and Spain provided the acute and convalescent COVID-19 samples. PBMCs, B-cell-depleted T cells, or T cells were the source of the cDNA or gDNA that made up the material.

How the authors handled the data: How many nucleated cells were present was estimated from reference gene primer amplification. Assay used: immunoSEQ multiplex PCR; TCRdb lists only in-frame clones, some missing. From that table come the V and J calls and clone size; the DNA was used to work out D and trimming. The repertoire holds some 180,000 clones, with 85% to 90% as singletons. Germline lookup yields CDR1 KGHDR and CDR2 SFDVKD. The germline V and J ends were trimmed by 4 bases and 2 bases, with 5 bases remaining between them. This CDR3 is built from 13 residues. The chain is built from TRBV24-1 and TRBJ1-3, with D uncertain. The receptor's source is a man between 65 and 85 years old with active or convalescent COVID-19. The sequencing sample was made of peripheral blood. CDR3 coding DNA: TGTGCCACCAGTGACAAAACTGGAAACACCATATATTTT. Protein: CATSDKTGNTIYF.